This note documents a single TCR beta chain sequence. Its antigen is currently not known. No much larger clone is present one base from it, and per-base qualities are unavailable. The data originate from a study of blood T cell repertoires in COVID-19 (dated by TCRdb to 2020 to 2021). With regard to the full study: Samples from collaborators originated in the United States, Italy and Spain and spanned both the acute and convalescent phases of COVID-19. The prospective study material was composed of cDNA or gDNA derived from T cells, B-cell-depleted T cells, or PBMCs. Deeply sampled blood TCRbeta repertoires from subjects exposed to, actively infected with, or recovered from COVID-19 were included in the dataset. The repertoires were released in a freely available public database meant as a resource for research on the immune response to SARS-CoV-2. The samples were drawn from the first 160 participants of the ongoing ImmuneRACE study and from under 1,500 subjects provided by 6 global collaborators. A de-identified subject ID, COVID-19 status, age in years and sex were almost always included in the sample metadata. Where available, HLA class I and class II types were obtained from metadata supplied by the sample provider rather than from assay-based typing.

TCRbeta CDR3 regions were amplified from genomic DNA by means of the immunoSEQ Assay, a bias-controlled multiplex PCR. On the authors' methods: Nucleated cell counts per sample were estimated from amplification of reference gene primers within the assay. To quantify the absolute abundance of each unique TCRbeta CDR3 rearrangement, sequence reads were collapsed and filtered. For each sample, productive Simpson clonality was calculated as the square root of Simpson's diversity index across productive rearrangements. TCRdb re-hosts the immuneACCESS table, in-frame sequences only. Its copies lack some clones; in the studies checked, an unresolved V gene accounts for under half of them, and the cause for the rest is not known. That table is the source of V, J and clone size, and D and trimming were worked out from the DNA. The sample table holds about 100,000 clones, of which 85% were seen once. 13% of the sample comes from the top ten.

Whole blood was collected in K2EDTA tubes by collaborating institutions according to the institutions' own protocols. Collaborator samples were shipped for TCRbeta analysis as frozen whole blood, isolated PBMCs, or DNA extracted from either sample type. Results and caveats for the whole study, not just this receptor: Clinical and demographic metadata were provided uncurated, with the amount varying by source and participant.

The sequence was collected from a man over 45 with active or convalescent COVID-19. Source material: peripheral blood.

The nucleotide sequence is TGTGCCAGCAGCGAGGACAGGAGGACCATATATTTT. Its protein product is CASSEDRRTIYF. This chain is built from TRBV11-3 and TRBJ1-3; 7 of the junction bases match TRBD1. V loses 5 bases at its end and J loses 10 bases; junction bases beyond the gene matches: 5. Inclusive of the bounding cysteine and phenylalanine, the CDR3 is 12 residues long. The sequence is cut down to CDR3 DNA, 36 bases in frame from base 1. The germline V gene encodes CDR1 SGHNT and CDR2 YENEEA.